Listed below are T cell receptor beta chains from one sample, sequenced in a study of beta chain features in type 1 diabetes. Here immunoSEQ multiplex PCR was the method, and the copy in TCRdb shows in-frame clones only, minus some. The sample consists of just over 450,000 clones, over 25% of them appearing once. The specimen sequenced was naive CD4+ T cells from blood. The receptor source for this set is a man aged 18-30 years in good health. The CDR3 runs from the conserved cysteine through the conserved F or W. The D gene is left open where the match is weak. Clone size appears in some rows only: once, few, many, or a class for an expanded clone.

v_call	d_call	clone_size	j_call	cdr3_aa	cdr3_nt
TRBV23-1	-	few	TRBJ1-2	CASSRGQLFYGYTF	TGCGCCAGCAGTCGTGGACAGCTTTTCTATGGCTACACCTTC
TRBV5-1	-	few	TRBJ2-7	CASSLGRDYEQYF	TGCGCCAGCAGCTTGGGACGGGACTACGAGCAGTACTTC
TRBV7-2	-	few	TRBJ2-7	CASSPSHEQYF	TGTGCCAGCAGCCCGAGCCACGAGCAGTACTTC
TRBV29-1	TRBD2	-	TRBJ2-3	CSVEYAGVPQYF	TGCAGCGTTGAGTACGCGGGGGTCCCGCAGTATTTT
TRBV7-3	-	-	TRBJ2-2	CASSPQGLAGTGELFF	TGTGCCAGCAGCCCACAGGGGCTAGCGGGCACCGGGGAGCTGTTTTTT
TRBV7-9	-	-	TRBJ1-2	CASSLAGSYYGYTF	TGTGCCAGCAGCTTGGCCGGGAGTTATTATGGCTACACCTTC
TRBV4-3	-	-	TRBJ2-1	CASSKVSGNEQFF	TGCGCCAGCAGCAAGGTAAGCGGCAATGAGCAGTTCTTC
TRBV4-3	TRBD2	few	TRBJ2-3	CASSQEGLAGDADTQYF	TGCGCCAGCAGCCAAGAGGGTTTAGCGGGAGATGCAGATACGCAGTATTTT
TRBV7-2	TRBD2	-	TRBJ2-5	CASSPAGGTQYF	TGTGCCAGCAGCCCGGCGGGGGGTACCCAGTACTTC
TRBV30	-	few	TRBJ2-7	CALRVVEQYF	TGTGCCCTCAGAGTGGTCGAGCAGTACTTC
TRBV5-1	-	-	TRBJ2-1	CASSFEAPSYNEQFF	TGCGCCAGCAGTTTTGAAGCGCCATCCTACAATGAGCAGTTCTTC
TRBV28	-	-	TRBJ2-3	CASSLWPRGDTQYF	TGTGCCAGCAGTTTATGGCCCAGGGGAGATACGCAGTATTTT
TRBV7-6	TRBD1	-	TRBJ2-7	CASSSGQGFSYEQYF	TGTGCCAGCAGCTCGGGACAGGGTTTCTCCTACGAGCAGTACTTC
TRBV18	TRBD2	-	TRBJ2-3	CASSWGLSTDTQYF	TGTGCCAGCTCATGGGGACTAAGCACAGATACGCAGTATTTT
TRBV25-1	TRBD1	once	TRBJ2-5	CASSLKTGLQETQYF	TGTGCCAGCAGTCTGAAGACAGGGTTACAAGAGACCCAGTACTTC
TRBV12-5	-	-	TRBJ2-7	CASGFGDFSYEQYF	TGTGCTAGTGGTTTTGGTGATTTCTCCTACGAGCAGTACTTC
TRBV30	-	few	TRBJ2-5	CAWGHRAEETQYF	TGTGCCTGGGGCCACAGGGCCGAAGAGACCCAGTACTTC
TRBV9	TRBD2	-	TRBJ2-3	CASSVIGLATDTQYF	TGTGCCAGCAGCGTCATTGGACTAGCGACAGATACGCAGTATTTT
TRBV7-8	-	-	TRBJ2-1	CASSLVAYWAEQFF	TGTGCCAGCAGCTTAGTGGCTTATTGGGCAGAGCAGTTCTTC
TRBV29-1	TRBD1	-	TRBJ2-7	CSVVARTGPNGEQYF	TGCAGCGTTGTGGCACGGACAGGGCCGAATGGGGAGCAGTACTTC
TRBV6-5	TRBD1	-	TRBJ2-7	CASSYVDRDFYEQYF	TGTGCCAGCAGTTACGTAGACAGGGATTTCTACGAGCAGTACTTC
TRBV29-1	-	-	TRBJ2-3	CSVGGLMGDTQYF	TGCAGCGTTGGTGGGCTAATGGGAGATACGCAGTATTTT
TRBV30	-	-	TRBJ2-7	CAWSVDRAYEQYF	TGTGCCTGGAGCGTCGACAGAGCCTACGAGCAGTACTTC
TRBV29-1	TRBD2	-	TRBJ2-1	CSVRTSGSGGYNEQFF	TGCAGCGTGAGGACTAGCGGGAGTGGCGGCTACAATGAGCAGTTCTTC
TRBV5-6	TRBD2	-	TRBJ2-2	CASSLALAGAGGELFF	TGTGCCAGCAGCTTGGCTCTAGCGGGAGCTGGCGGGGAGCTGTTTTTT
TRBV29-1	TRBD2	-	TRBJ2-1	CSVETGRFNEQFF	TGCAGCGTTGAAACCGGGAGGTTCAATGAGCAGTTCTTC
TRBV27	-	-	TRBJ2-3	CASSRTVEGTQYF	TGTGCCAGCAGCCGCACGGTAGAGGGTACGCAGTATTTT
TRBV29-1	-	few	TRBJ2-5	CSVEGMGIETQYF	TGCAGCGTGGAAGGGATGGGAATAGAGACCCAGTACTTC
TRBV27	TRBD2	few	TRBJ2-3	CASSRWTSSADTQYF	TGTGCCAGCAGTCGCTGGACTAGCAGCGCAGATACGCAGTATTTT
TRBV29-1	TRBD1	few	TRBJ2-7	CSAGQDNEQYF	TGCAGCGCTGGACAGGATAACGAGCAGTACTTC
TRBV5-1	TRBD2	-	TRBJ2-3	CASSKGLAGGTGGTDTQYF	TGCGCCAGCAGCAAAGGACTAGCGGGAGGAACCGGCGGCACAGATACGCAGTATTTT
TRBV29-1	-	-	TRBJ1-1	CSVEVTGSEAFF	TGCAGCGTTGAAGTTACAGGATCTGAAGCTTTCTTT
TRBV11-2	TRBD2	few	TRBJ2-1	CASRQSLRTSINNEQFF	TGTGCCAGCAGACAATCACTCCGGACTAGCATAAACAATGAGCAGTTCTTC
TRBV5-1	-	-	TRBJ2-3	CASSVTGTIKHF	TGCGCCAGCAGCGTTACAGGGACCATTAAGCATTTT
TRBV7-8	TRBD2	-	TRBJ2-5	CASSLRRGRDQETQYF	TGTGCCAGCAGCTTAAGGCGCGGGAGGGACCAAGAGACCCAGTACTTC
TRBV7-9	-	-	TRBJ2-3	CASRPGQEADTQYF	TGTGCCAGCAGGCCCGGGCAGGAGGCAGATACGCAGTATTTT
TRBV7-9	-	few	TRBJ2-3	CASSLAGGDTQYF	TGTGCCAGCAGCTTAGCGGGGGGAGATACGCAGTATTTT
TRBV2	-	-	TRBJ1-5	CASSDEGGGNQPQHF	TGTGCCAGCAGTGACGAGGGCGGAGGCAATCAGCCCCAGCATTTT
TRBV29-1	-	-	TRBJ1-2	CSVSGGYTF	TGCAGCGTATCCGGGGGCTACACCTTC
TRBV29-1	-	once	TRBJ2-4	CSVEGGEGVKNIQYF	TGCAGCGTTGAGGGGGGCGAAGGGGTCAAAAACATTCAGTACTTC
TRBV18	-	-	TRBJ2-7	CASSPYNGGSYEQYF	TGTGCCAGCTCACCTTACAACGGGGGATCCTACGAGCAGTACTTC
TRBV10-3	-	few	TRBJ2-7	CASRRDPYEQYF	TGTGCCTCCCGACGGGATCCCTACGAGCAGTACTTC
TRBV25-1	-	-	TRBJ1-2	CASSVSYREGYTF	TGTGCCAGCAGCGTCTCTTACAGGGAAGGCTACACCTTC
TRBV7-9	-	-	TRBJ1-2	CASSLEEGYGYTF	TGTGCCAGCAGCTTAGAAGAGGGATATGGCTACACCTTC
TRBV30	-	-	TRBJ1-4	CAWRSSGDEKLFF	TGTGCCTGGAGATCTTCAGGGGATGAAAAACTGTTTTTT
TRBV5-1	-	-	TRBJ2-7	CASSFAEEFGEQYF	TGCGCCAGCAGCTTCGCAGAGGAGTTCGGCGAGCAGTACTTC